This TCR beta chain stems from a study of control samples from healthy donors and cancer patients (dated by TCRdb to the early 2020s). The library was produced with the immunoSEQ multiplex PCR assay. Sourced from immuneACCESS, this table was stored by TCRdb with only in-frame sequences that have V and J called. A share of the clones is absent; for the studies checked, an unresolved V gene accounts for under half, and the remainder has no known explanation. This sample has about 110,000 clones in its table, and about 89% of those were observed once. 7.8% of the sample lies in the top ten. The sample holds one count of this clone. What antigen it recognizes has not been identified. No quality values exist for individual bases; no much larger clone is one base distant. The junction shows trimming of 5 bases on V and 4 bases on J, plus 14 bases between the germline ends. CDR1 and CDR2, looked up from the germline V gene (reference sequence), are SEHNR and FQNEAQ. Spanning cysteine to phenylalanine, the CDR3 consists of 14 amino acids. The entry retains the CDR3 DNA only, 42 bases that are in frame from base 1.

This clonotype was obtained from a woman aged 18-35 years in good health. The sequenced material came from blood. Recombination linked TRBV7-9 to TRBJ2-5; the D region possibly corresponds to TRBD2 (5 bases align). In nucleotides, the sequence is TGTGCCAGCAGCCAGCTGCATGAGGGAGAGACCCAGTACTTC. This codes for CASSQLHEGETQYF.